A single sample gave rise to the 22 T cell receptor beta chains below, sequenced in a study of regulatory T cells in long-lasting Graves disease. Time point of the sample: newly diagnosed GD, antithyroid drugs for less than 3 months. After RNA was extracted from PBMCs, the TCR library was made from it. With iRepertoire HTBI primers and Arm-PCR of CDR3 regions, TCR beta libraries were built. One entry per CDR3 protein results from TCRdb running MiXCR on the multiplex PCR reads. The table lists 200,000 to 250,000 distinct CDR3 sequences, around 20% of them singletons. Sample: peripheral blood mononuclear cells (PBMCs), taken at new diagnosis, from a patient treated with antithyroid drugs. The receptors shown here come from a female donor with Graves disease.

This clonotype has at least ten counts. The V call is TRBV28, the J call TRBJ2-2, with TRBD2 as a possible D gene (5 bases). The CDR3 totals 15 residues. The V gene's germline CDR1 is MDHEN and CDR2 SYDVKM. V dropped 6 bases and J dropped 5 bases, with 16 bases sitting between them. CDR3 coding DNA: TGTGCCAGCAGCCTTCGGACTCTTAAAACCGGGGAGCTGTTTTTT. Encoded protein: CASSLRTLKTGELFF.

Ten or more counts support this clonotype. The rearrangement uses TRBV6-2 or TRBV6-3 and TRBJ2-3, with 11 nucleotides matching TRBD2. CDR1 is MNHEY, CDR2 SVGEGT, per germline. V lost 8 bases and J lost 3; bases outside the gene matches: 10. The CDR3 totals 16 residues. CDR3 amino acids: CASVDDSGGATDTQYF. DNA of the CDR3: TGTGCCAGCGTAGATGATAGCGGGGGGGCAACAGATACGCAGTATTTT.

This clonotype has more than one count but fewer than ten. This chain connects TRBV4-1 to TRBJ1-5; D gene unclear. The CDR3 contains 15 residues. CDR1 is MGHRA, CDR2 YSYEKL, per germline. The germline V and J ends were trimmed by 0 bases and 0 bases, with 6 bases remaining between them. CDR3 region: CASSQELYSNQPQHF. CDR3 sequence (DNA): TGCGCCAGCAGCCAAGAACTGTATAGCAATCAGCCCCAGCATTTT.

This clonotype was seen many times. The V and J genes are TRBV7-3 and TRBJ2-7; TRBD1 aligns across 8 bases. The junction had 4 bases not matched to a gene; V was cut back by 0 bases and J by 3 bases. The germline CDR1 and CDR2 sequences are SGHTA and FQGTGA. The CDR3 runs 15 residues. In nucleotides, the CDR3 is TGTGCCAGCAGCTTAACTACCGGACAGGGCTACGAGCAGTACTTC. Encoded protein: CASSLTTGQGYEQYF.

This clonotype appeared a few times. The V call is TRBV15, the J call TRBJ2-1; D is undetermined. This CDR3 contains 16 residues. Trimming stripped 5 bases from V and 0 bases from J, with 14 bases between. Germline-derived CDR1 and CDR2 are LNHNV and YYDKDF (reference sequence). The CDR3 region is CATSPHSPSSYNEQFF. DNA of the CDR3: TGTGCCACCAGCCCCCACTCACCTAGCTCCTACAATGAGCAGTTCTTC.

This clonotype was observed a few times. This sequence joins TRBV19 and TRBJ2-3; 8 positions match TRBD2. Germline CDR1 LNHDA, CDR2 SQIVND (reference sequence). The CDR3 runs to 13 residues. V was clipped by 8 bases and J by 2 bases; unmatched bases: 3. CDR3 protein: CASPAGDTDTQYF. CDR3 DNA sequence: TGTGCCAGTCCAGCGGGGGACACAGATACGCAGTATTTT. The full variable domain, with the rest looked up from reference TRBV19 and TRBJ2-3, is DGGITQSPKYLFRKEGQNVTLSCEQNLNHDAMYWYRQDPGQGLRLIYYSQIVNDFQKGDIAEGYSVSREKKESFPLTVTSAQKNPTAFYLCASPAGDTDTQYFGPGTRLTVL.

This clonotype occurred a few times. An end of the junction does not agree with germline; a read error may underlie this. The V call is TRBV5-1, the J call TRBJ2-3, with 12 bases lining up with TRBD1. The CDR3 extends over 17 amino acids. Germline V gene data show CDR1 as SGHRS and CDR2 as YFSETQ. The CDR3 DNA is TGTGCCAGCAGCTTGGCGGGACAGGGGGCCCGCACAGATACGCAGTATTTT. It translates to CASSLAGQGARTDTQYF.

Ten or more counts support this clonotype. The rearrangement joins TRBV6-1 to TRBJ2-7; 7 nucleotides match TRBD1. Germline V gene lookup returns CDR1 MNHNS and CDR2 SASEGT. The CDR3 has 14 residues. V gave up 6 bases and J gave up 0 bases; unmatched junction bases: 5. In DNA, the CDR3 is TGTGCCAGCAGGCCCGGGACAGACTCCTACGAGCAGTACTTC. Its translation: CASRPGTDSYEQYF.

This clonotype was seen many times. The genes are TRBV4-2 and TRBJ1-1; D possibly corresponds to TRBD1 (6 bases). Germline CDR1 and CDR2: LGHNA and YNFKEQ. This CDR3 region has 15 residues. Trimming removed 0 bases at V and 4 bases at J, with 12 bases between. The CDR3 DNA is TGTGCCAGCAGCCAAGAGCTGGGGGCGACCACTGAAGCTTTCTTT. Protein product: CASSQELGATTEAFF.

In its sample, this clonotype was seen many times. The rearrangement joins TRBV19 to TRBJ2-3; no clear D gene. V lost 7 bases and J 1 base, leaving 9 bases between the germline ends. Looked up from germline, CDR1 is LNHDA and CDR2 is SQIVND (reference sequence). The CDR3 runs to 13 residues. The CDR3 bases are TGTGCCAGTAACCTCGGACGCACAGATACGCAGTATTTT. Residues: CASNLGRTDTQYF.

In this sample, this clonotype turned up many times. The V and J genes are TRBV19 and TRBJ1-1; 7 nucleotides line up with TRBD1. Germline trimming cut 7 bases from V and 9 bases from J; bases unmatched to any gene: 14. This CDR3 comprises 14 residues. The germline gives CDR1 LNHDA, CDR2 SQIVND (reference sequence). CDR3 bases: TGTGCCAGTAATTACCGGGAGGGGGCTGTTAAAGCTTTCTTT. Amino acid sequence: CASNYREGAVKAFF.

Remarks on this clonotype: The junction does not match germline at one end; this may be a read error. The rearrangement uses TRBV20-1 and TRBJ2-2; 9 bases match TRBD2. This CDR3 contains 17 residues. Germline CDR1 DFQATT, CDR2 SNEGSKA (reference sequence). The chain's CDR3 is CSAGDYGAGGRTGELFF. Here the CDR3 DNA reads TGCAGTGCTGGAGATTATGGTGCGGGGGGGCGGACCGGGGAGCTGTTTTTT.

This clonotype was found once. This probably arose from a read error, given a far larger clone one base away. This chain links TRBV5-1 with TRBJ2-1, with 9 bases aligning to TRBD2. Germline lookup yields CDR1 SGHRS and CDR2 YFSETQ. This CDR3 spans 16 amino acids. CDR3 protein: CASSLISGGSYNEQLF. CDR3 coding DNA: TGTGCCAGCAGCTTGATTAGCGGGGGCTCCTACAATGAGCAGTTATTC. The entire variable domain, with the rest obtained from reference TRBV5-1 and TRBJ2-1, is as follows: KAGVTQTPRYLIKTRGQQVTLSCSPISGHRSVSWYQQTPGQGLQFLFEYFSETQRNKGNFPGRFSGRQFSNSRSEMNVSTLELGDSALYLCASSLISGGSYNEQLFGPGTRLTVL.

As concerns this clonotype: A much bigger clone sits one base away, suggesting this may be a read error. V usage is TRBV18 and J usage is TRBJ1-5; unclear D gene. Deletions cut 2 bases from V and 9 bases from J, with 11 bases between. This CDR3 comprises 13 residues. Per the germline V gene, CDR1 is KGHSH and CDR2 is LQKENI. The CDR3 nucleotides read TGTGCCAGCTCACCAGAGGCTGGTGTGCCCCAGCATTTT. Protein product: CASSPEAGVPQHF.

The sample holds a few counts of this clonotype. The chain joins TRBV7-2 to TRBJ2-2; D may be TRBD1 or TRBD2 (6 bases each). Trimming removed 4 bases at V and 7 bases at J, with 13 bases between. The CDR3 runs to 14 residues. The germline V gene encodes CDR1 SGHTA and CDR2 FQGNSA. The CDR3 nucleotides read TGTGCCAGCAGCTGGGGGGCAGTTCACGGGGAGCTGTTTTTT. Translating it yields CASSWGAVHGELFF.

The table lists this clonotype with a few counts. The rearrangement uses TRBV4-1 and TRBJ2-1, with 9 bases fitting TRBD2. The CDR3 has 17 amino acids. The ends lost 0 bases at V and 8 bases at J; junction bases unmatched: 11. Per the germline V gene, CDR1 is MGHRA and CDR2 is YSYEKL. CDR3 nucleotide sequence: TGCGCCAGCAGCCAAGAAATGGTAGCGGGAGCTTTTGATGAGCAGTTCTTC. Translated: CASSQEMVAGAFDEQFF.

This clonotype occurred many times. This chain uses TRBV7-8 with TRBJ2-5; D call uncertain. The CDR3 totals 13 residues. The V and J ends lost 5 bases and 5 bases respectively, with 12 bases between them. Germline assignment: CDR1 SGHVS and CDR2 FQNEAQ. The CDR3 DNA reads TGTGCCAGCAGCGCCATTCTAGTGGAGACCCAGTACTTC. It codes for CASSAILVETQYF. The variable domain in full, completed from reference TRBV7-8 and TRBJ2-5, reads GAGVSQSPRYKVAKRGQDVALRCDPISGHVSLFWYQQALGQGPEFLTYFQNEAQLDKSGLPSDRFFAERPEGSVSTLKIQRTQQEDSAVYLCASSAILVETQYFGPGTRLLVL.

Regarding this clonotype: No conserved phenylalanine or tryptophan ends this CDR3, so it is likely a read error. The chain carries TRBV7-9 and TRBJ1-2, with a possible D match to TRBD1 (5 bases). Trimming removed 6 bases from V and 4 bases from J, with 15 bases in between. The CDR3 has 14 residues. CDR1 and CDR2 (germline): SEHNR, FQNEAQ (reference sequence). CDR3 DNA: TGTGCCAGCAGTGAGGACACTCTTAGCTATGGCTACACCCTC. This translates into CASSEDTLSYGYTL.

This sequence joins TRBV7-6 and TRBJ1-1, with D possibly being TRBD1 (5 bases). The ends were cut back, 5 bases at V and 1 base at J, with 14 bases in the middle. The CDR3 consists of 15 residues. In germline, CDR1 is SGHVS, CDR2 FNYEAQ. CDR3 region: CASSKAGTANTEAFF. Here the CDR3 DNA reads TGTGCCAGCAGCAAGGCCGGGACGGCGAACACTGAAGCTTTCTTT.

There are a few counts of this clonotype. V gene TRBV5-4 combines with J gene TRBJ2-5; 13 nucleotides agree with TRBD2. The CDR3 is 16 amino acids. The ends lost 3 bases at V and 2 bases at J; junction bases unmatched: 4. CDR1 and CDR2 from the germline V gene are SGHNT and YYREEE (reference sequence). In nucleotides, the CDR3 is TGTGCCAGCAGCTCCCCACTAGCGGGGGGGCAAGAGACCCAGTACTTC. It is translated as CASSSPLAGGQETQYF.

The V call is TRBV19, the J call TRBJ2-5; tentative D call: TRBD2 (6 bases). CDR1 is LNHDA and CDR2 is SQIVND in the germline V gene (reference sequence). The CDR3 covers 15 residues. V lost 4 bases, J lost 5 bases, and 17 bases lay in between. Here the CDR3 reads CASSRGTLTGETQYF. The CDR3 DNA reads TGTGCCAGTAGTAGGGGGACTCTAACGGGGGAGACCCAGTACTTC.

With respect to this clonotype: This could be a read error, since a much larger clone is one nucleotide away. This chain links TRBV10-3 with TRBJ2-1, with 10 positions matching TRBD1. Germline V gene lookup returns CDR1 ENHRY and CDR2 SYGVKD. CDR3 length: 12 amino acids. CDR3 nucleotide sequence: TGTGCCATCAGTTCACGGGACAGGGGATCCCTCTTC. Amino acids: CAISSRDRGSLF.